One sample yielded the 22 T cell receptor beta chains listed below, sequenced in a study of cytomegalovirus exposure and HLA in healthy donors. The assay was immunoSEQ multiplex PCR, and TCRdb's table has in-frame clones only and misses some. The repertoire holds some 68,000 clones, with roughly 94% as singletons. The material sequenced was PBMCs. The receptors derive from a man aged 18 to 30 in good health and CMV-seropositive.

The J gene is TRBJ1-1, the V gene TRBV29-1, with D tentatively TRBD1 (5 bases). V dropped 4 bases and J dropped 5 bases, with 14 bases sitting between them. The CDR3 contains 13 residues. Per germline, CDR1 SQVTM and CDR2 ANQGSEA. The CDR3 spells CSVVLVGGTEAFF. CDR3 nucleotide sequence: TGCAGCGTTGTTTTGGTCGGGGGAACTGAAGCTTTCTTT.

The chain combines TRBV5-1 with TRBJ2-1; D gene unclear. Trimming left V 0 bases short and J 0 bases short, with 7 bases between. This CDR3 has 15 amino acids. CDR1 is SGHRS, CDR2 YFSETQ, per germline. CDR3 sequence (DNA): TGCGCCAGCAGCTTGGTGGCCGACTCCTACAATGAGCAGTTCTTC. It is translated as CASSLVADSYNEQFF.

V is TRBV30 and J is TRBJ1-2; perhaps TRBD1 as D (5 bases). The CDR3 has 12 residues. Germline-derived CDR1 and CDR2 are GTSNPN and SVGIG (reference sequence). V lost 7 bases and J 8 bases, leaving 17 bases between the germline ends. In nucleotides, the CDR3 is TGTGCCTTCACGCGGGGCTACGAGGGCTACACCTTC. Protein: CAFTRGYEGYTF.

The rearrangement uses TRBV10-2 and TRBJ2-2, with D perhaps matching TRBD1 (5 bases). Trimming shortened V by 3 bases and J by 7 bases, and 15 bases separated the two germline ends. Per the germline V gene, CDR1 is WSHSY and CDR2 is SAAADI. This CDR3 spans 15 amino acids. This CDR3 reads CASSDRREDSGELFF. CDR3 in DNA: TGCGCCAGCAGTGATCGCAGGGAAGACAGCGGGGAGCTGTTTTTT.

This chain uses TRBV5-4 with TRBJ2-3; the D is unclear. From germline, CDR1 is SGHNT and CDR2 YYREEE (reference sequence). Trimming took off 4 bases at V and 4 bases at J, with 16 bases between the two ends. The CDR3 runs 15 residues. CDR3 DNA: TGTGCCAGCAGCCCTAAGCGAGGCGGCGCAGATACGCAGTATTTT. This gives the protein CASSPKRGGADTQYF.

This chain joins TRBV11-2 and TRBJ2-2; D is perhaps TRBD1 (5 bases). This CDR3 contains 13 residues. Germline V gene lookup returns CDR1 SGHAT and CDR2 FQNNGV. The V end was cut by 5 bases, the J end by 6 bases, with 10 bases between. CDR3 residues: CASSTQGSGELFF. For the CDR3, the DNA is TGTGCCAGCAGCACCCAGGGATCCGGGGAGCTGTTTTTT.

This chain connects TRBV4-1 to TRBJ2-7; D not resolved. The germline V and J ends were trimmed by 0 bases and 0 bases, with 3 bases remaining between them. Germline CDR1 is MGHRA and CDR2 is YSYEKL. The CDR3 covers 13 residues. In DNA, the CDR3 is TGCGCCAGCAGCCAAGACTCCTCCTACGAGCAGTACTTC. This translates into CASSQDSSYEQYF.

For the CDR3, the DNA is TGTGCCAGCAGCGTAACAGGAAGTCAGCCCCAGCATTTT. The encoded protein is CASSVTGSQPQHF. The chain joins TRBV9 to TRBJ1-5; weak D call: TRBD1 (5 bases). The germline CDR1 and CDR2 sequences are SGDLS and YYNGEE. Between the trimmed V and J ends, which lost 1 base and 6 bases, there was a span of 8 bases. CDR3 length: 13 residues.

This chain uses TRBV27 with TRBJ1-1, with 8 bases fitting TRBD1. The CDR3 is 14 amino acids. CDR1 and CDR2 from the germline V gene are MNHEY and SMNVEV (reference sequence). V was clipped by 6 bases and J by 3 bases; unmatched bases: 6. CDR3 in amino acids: CASRTQGGYTEAFF. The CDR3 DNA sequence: TGTGCCAGCAGGACACAGGGGGGGTACACTGAAGCTTTCTTT.

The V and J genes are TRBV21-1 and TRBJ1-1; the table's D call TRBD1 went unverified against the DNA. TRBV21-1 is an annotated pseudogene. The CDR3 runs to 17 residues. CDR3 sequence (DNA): TGTGCCAGCAGCCAACAGGGGGCTTGTGGGATGAACACTGAAGCTTTCTTT. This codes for CASSQQGACGMNTEAFF.

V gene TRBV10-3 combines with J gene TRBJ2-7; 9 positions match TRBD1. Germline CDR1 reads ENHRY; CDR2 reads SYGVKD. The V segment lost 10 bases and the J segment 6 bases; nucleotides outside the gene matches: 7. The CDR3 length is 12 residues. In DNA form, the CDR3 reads TGTGCCACCCGGACAGGGGAATCCGAGCAGTACTTC. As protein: CATRTGESEQYF.

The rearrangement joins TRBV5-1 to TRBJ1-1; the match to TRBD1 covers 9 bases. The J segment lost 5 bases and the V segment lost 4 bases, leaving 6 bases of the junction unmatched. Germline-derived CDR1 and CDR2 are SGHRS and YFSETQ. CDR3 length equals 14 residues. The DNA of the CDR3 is TGCGCCAGCAGCCCCCGACAGGGGGGAACTGAAGCTTTCTTT. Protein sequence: CASSPRQGGTEAFF.

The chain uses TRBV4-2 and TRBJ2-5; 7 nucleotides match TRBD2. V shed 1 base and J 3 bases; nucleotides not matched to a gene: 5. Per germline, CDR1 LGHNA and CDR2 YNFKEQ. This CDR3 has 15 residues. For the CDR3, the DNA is TGTGCCAGCAGCCAAGCCTTGGGGGGGAAAGAGACCCAGTACTTC. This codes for CASSQALGGKETQYF.

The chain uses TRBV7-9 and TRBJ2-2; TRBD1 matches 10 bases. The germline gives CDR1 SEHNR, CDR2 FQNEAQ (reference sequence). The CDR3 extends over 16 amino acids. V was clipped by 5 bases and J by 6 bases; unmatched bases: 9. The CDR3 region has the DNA TGTGCCAGCAGCACGTCCGGGACAGGGGCGTCCGGGGAGCTGTTTTTT. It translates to CASSTSGTGASGELFF.

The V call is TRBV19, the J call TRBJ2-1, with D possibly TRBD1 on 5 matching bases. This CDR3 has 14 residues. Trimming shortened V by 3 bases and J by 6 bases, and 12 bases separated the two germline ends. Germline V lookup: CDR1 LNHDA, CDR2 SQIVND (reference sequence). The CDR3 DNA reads TGTGCCAGTAGTATTTTCGTGGGGCTCAATGAGCAGTTCTTC. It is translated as CASSIFVGLNEQFF.

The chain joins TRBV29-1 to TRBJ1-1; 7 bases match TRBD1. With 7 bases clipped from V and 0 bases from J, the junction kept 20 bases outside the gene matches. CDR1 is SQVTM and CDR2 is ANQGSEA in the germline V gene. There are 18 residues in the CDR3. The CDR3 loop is CSAIGVKGQEIMNTEAFF. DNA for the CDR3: TGCAGCGCTATTGGCGTGAAAGGACAGGAGATCATGAACACTGAAGCTTTCTTT.

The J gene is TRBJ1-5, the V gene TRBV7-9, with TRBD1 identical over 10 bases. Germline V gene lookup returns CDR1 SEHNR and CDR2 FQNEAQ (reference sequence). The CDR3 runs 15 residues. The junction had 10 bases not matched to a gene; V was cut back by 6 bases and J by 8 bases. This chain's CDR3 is CASSAGQGLVEPQHF. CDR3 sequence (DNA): TGTGCCAGCAGTGCGGGACAGGGGCTCGTCGAGCCCCAGCATTTT. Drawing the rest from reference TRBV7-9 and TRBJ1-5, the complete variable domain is DTGVSQNPRHKITKRGQNVTFRCDPISEHNRLYWYRQTLGQGPEFLTYFQNEAQLEKSRLLSDRFSAERPKGSFSTLEIQRTEQGDSAMYLCASSAGQGLVEPQHFGDGTRLSIL.

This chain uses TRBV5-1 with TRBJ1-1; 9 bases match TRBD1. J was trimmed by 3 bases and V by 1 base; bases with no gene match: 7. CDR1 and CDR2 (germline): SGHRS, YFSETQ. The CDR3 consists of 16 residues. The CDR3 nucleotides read TGCGCCAGCAGCTTGCGAGGGACAGGGTCTGACACTGAAGCTTTCTTT. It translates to CASSLRGTGSDTEAFF.

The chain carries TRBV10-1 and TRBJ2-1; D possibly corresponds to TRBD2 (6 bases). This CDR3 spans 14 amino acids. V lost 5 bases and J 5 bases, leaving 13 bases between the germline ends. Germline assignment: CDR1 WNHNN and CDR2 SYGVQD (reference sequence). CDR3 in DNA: TGCGCCAGCAGTAACGGGAGAAGGCACAATGAGCAGTTCTTC. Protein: CASSNGRRHNEQFF.

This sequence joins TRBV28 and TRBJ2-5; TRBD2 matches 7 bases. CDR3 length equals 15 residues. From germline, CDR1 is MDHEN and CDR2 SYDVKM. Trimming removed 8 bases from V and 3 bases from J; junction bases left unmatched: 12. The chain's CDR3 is CASLPGAGAEETQYF. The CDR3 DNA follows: TGTGCCAGCCTCCCCGGGGCGGGAGCGGAAGAGACCCAGTACTTC.

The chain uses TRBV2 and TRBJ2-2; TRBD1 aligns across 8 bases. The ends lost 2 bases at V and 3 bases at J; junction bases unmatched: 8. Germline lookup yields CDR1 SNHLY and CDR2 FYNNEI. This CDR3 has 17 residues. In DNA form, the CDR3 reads TGTGCCAGCAGTGAACTTACAGGGGGAAGGGACACCGGGGAGCTGTTTTTT. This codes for CASSELTGGRDTGELFF.

The DNA for the CDR3 is TGTGCAAGTCGTGGGACAGGGGTTAGCAATCAGCCCCAGCATTTT. Its translation: CASRGTGVSNQPQHF. V and J are TRBV12-2 and TRBJ1-5; the table names TRBD1, a call not compared with the DNA. TRBV12-2 is a listed pseudogene. This CDR3 contains 15 residues.